Listed below are T cell receptor beta chains from one sample, sequenced in a study of cytomegalovirus exposure and HLA in healthy donors. Generated by immunoSEQ multiplex PCR, the TCRdb table keeps only in-frame clones and is missing some. Here the sample spans about 130,000 clones, roughly 78% being singletons. What was sequenced was PBMCs. The receptor set was obtained from a man younger than 45 in good health and CMV-seronegative. Both conserved end residues are part of each CDR3. The order of the fields is clone size, V gene, J gene, D gene, CDR3 protein, CDR3 DNA. D genes are given only for firm matches. The size field is filled for only some rows; it gives once, few, many or a size class.

abundance: few
v_gene: TRBV4-3
j_gene: TRBJ2-2
d_gene: TRBD2
CDR3aa: CASSHGTSGTGELFF
CDR3nt: TGCGCCAGCAGCCACGGGACTAGCGGCACCGGGGAGCTGTTTTTT

abundance: .
v_gene: TRBV5-4
j_gene: TRBJ2-5
d_gene: TRBD2
CDR3aa: CASSSEQRGGGETQYF
CDR3nt: TGTGCCAGCAGCTCGGAGCAGCGGGGGGGCGGAGAGACCCAGTACTTC

abundance: .
v_gene: TRBV28
j_gene: TRBJ1-5
d_gene: .
CDR3aa: CASSRDTQRGQPQHF
CDR3nt: TGTGCCAGCAGTCGGGATACACAACGGGGTCAGCCCCAGCATTTT

abundance: .
v_gene: TRBV5-1
j_gene: TRBJ1-2
d_gene: .
CDR3aa: CASSTGDRDGYTF
CDR3nt: TGCGCCAGCTCGACAGGCGATCGGGATGGCTACACCTTC

abundance: .
v_gene: TRBV7-7
j_gene: TRBJ2-1
d_gene: TRBD2
CDR3aa: CASSLAGSSEQFF
CDR3nt: TGTGCTAGCAGCTTAGCGGGGAGCAGTGAGCAGTTCTTC

abundance: .
v_gene: TRBV29-1
j_gene: TRBJ2-3
d_gene: .
CDR3aa: CSVRGDQITDTQYF
CDR3nt: TGCAGCGTTAGGGGTGATCAAATCACAGATACGCAGTATTTT

abundance: .
v_gene: TRBV27
j_gene: TRBJ1-6
d_gene: .
CDR3aa: CASSLWGGNSPLHF
CDR3nt: TGTGCCAGCAGTCTATGGGGAGGGAATTCACCCCTCCACTTT

abundance: few
v_gene: TRBV28
j_gene: TRBJ1-5
d_gene: TRBD1
CDR3aa: CASSSLQGTQPQHF
CDR3nt: TGTGCCAGCAGTTCCCTACAGGGGACTCAGCCCCAGCATTTT

abundance: .
v_gene: TRBV27
j_gene: TRBJ1-2
d_gene: .
CDR3aa: CASSLFPSNYGYTF
CDR3nt: TGTGCCAGCAGTTTATTTCCGAGCAACTATGGCTACACCTTC

abundance: .
v_gene: TRBV6-6
j_gene: TRBJ1-3
d_gene: .
CDR3aa: CASSYRRGDSGNTIYF
CDR3nt: TGTGCCAGCAGTTACCGTCGGGGAGACTCTGGAAACACCATATATTTT

abundance: .
v_gene: TRBV7-2
j_gene: TRBJ1-5
d_gene: .
CDR3aa: CASSSLVWQPQHF
CDR3nt: TGTGCCAGCAGCTCCTTAGTGTGGCAGCCCCAGCATTTT

abundance: .
v_gene: TRBV5-1
j_gene: TRBJ2-5
d_gene: TRBD2
CDR3aa: CASSLGTSRLAGLSAQYF
CDR3nt: TGCGCCAGCAGCTTGGGCACCTCTCGACTAGCGGGGCTATCGGCCCAGTACTTC

abundance: .
v_gene: TRBV2
j_gene: TRBJ1-1
d_gene: .
CDR3aa: CASESIREVAFF
CDR3nt: TGTGCCAGCGAATCGATCAGGGAAGTGGCTTTCTTT

abundance: .
v_gene: TRBV6-5
j_gene: TRBJ1-4
d_gene: TRBD1
CDR3aa: CASSYSTGGTNEKLFF
CDR3nt: TGTGCCAGCAGTTACTCCACAGGGGGCACTAATGAAAAACTGTTTTTT

abundance: .
v_gene: TRBV5-1
j_gene: TRBJ2-1
d_gene: TRBD2
CDR3aa: CASSVLAGGFFYNEQFF
CDR3nt: TGCGCCAGCAGCGTCTTAGCGGGAGGCTTTTTCTACAATGAGCAGTTCTTC

abundance: .
v_gene: TRBV7-9
j_gene: TRBJ1-6
d_gene: TRBD1
CDR3aa: CASSMQGAENSPLHF
CDR3nt: TGTGCCAGCAGCATGCAGGGGGCGGAAAATTCACCCCTCCACTTT

abundance: .
v_gene: TRBV28
j_gene: TRBJ2-1
d_gene: .
CDR3aa: CASSFPARTNEQFF
CDR3nt: TGTGCCAGCAGTTTCCCCGCACGTACAAATGAGCAGTTCTTC

abundance: .
v_gene: TRBV19
j_gene: TRBJ2-7
d_gene: TRBD1
CDR3aa: CASSDRALTYEQYF
CDR3nt: TGTGCCAGTAGCGACAGGGCTTTAACCTACGAGCAGTACTTC

abundance: .
v_gene: TRBV28
j_gene: TRBJ1-2
d_gene: .
CDR3aa: CASSPRRAYGYTF
CDR3nt: TGTGCCAGCAGCCCCCGGAGGGCCTATGGCTACACCTTC

abundance: .
v_gene: TRBV28
j_gene: TRBJ2-1
d_gene: TRBD2
CDR3aa: CASSQAGRRQFF
CDR3nt: TGTGCCAGCAGCCAAGCCGGGAGGAGGCAGTTCTTC

abundance: .
v_gene: TRBV28
j_gene: TRBJ2-6
d_gene: .
CDR3aa: CASQGGGRAGANVLTF
CDR3nt: TGTGCCAGTCAAGGAGGGGGCAGAGCTGGGGCCAACGTCCTGACTTTC

abundance: .
v_gene: TRBV28
j_gene: TRBJ1-2
d_gene: .
CDR3aa: CASSDPGLRAPRGGYTF
CDR3nt: TGTGCCAGCAGTGATCCGGGACTGCGGGCCCCGAGGGGCGGCTACACCTTC

abundance: .
v_gene: TRBV5-1
j_gene: TRBJ1-5
d_gene: .
CDR3aa: CASSAAGDSNQPQHF
CDR3nt: TGCGCCAGCAGCGCAGCAGGGGACAGCAATCAGCCCCAGCATTTT

abundance: .
v_gene: TRBV6-5
j_gene: TRBJ2-3
d_gene: .
CDR3aa: CASSLRYRVSTDTQYF
CDR3nt: TGTGCCAGCAGTTTACGATACAGGGTTAGCACAGATACGCAGTATTTT

abundance: .
v_gene: TRBV23-1
j_gene: TRBJ2-2
d_gene: TRBD1
CDR3aa: CASRPGTVSTGELFF
CDR3nt: TGCGCCAGCAGACCCGGGACAGTGTCCACCGGGGAGCTGTTTTTT

abundance: .
v_gene: TRBV13
j_gene: TRBJ2-1
d_gene: .
CDR3aa: CASSLGRSTEQFF
CDR3nt: TGTGCCAGCAGCTTGGGCAGGTCAACTGAGCAGTTCTTC

abundance: .
v_gene: TRBV28
j_gene: TRBJ1-5
d_gene: TRBD1
CDR3aa: CASSLGQGTQPQHF
CDR3nt: TGTGCCAGCAGTCTGGGACAGGGCACTCAGCCCCAGCATTTT

abundance: .
v_gene: TRBV28
j_gene: TRBJ2-7
d_gene: .
CDR3aa: CASSSSGVLSYEQYF
CDR3nt: TGTGCCAGCAGTTCCTCAGGGGTTCTCTCCTACGAGCAGTACTTC

abundance: .
v_gene: TRBV28
j_gene: TRBJ2-7
d_gene: .
CDR3aa: CASSPSPYEQYF
CDR3nt: TGTGCCAGCAGCCCTTCCCCCTACGAGCAGTACTTC

abundance: .
v_gene: TRBV25-1
j_gene: TRBJ1-4
d_gene: TRBD1
CDR3aa: CASSERGQGGEKLFF
CDR3nt: TGTGCCAGCAGTGAAAGGGGACAGGGTGGTGAAAAACTGTTTTTT

abundance: .
v_gene: TRBV4-1
j_gene: TRBJ2-3
d_gene: TRBD2
CDR3aa: CASSQAGGVTDTQYF
CDR3nt: TGCGCCAGCAGCCAAGCTGGGGGGGTAACAGATACGCAGTATTTT

abundance: .
v_gene: TRBV30
j_gene: TRBJ2-1
d_gene: TRBD2
CDR3aa: CAWSGLANEQFF
CDR3nt: TGTGCCTGGAGTGGACTAGCCAATGAGCAGTTCTTC

abundance: .
v_gene: TRBV6-1
j_gene: TRBJ2-7
d_gene: TRBD1
CDR3aa: CASSELDRVTHEQYF
CDR3nt: TGTGCCAGCAGTGAATTGGACAGGGTTACCCACGAGCAGTACTTC

abundance: .
v_gene: TRBV7-9
j_gene: TRBJ2-1
d_gene: .
CDR3aa: CASSLRREGGNNEQFF
CDR3nt: TGTGCCAGCAGCTTAAGAAGGGAGGGGGGGAACAATGAGCAGTTCTTC

abundance: few
v_gene: TRBV19
j_gene: TRBJ1-2
d_gene: TRBD1
CDR3aa: CASSIDPRTGGYGYTF
CDR3nt: TGTGCCAGTAGTATAGACCCTCGGACAGGGGGCTATGGCTACACCTTC

abundance: .
v_gene: TRBV4-1
j_gene: TRBJ1-1
d_gene: TRBD1
CDR3aa: CASSHRGQGVTEAFF
CDR3nt: TGCGCCAGCAGCCACCGGGGGCAGGGGGTGACTGAAGCTTTCTTT

abundance: .
v_gene: TRBV5-4
j_gene: TRBJ2-7
d_gene: TRBD1
CDR3aa: CASSSGQGSVEQYF
CDR3nt: TGTGCCAGCAGCTCGGGACAGGGGTCTGTCGAGCAGTACTTC

abundance: once
v_gene: TRBV30
j_gene: TRBJ1-5
d_gene: TRBD1
CDR3aa: CAWSTTPGQQGSRSQPQHF
CDR3nt: TGTGCCTGGAGTACAACCCCGGGACAGCAGGGATCTCGGTCTCAGCCCCAGCATTTT

abundance: .
v_gene: TRBV5-6
j_gene: TRBJ1-2
d_gene: .
CDR3aa: CASSRLLEGPGYGYTF
CDR3nt: TGTGCCAGCAGCCGACTATTGGAGGGCCCTGGCTATGGCTACACCTTC

abundance: .
v_gene: TRBV10-3
j_gene: TRBJ2-5
d_gene: TRBD2
CDR3aa: CAISEGSTSGSKEQYF
CDR3nt: TGTGCCATCAGTGAGGGCTCTACTAGCGGGAGCAAGGAGCAGTACTTC

abundance: .
v_gene: TRBV30
j_gene: TRBJ2-7
d_gene: TRBD1
CDR3aa: CAWKGDRGTYEQYF
CDR3nt: TGTGCCTGGAAAGGGGACAGGGGGACCTACGAGCAGTACTTC

abundance: .
v_gene: TRBV27
j_gene: TRBJ1-1
d_gene: .
CDR3aa: CATTGQGNTEAFF
CDR3nt: TGTGCCACCACTGGGCAGGGAAACACTGAAGCTTTCTTT